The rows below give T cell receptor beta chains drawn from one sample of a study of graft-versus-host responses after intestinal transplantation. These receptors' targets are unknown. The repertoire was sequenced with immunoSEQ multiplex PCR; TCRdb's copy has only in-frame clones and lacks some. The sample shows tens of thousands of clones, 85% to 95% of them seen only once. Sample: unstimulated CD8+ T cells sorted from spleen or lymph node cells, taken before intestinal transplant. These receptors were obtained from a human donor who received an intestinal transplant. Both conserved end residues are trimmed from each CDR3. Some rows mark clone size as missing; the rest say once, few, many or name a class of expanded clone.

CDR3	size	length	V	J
ASSVEAWEGAGELF	NA	14	TRBV9	TRBJ2-2
ASSDGYEQY	NA	9	TRBV7-9	TRBJ2-7
ASSRDVMNTEAF	once	12	TRBV5-4	TRBJ1-1
ASGQGETGELF	NA	11	TRBV10-2	TRBJ2-2
SVDNGPDYGYT	NA	11	TRBV29-1	TRBJ1-2
ASRQLAGGYNEQF	NA	13	TRBV6-5	TRBJ2-1
ASSYSRDPQREQY	NA	13	TRBV6-6	TRBJ2-7
ASSLDGGAGNTIY	NA	13	TRBV5-1	TRBJ1-3
ASSLAFGLADTQY	NA	13	TRBV5-4	TRBJ2-3
ASSEGQGGSSGNTIY	NA	15	TRBV2	TRBJ1-3
ASSFRITYEQY	NA	11	TRBV19	TRBJ2-7
ASSPNTDTQY	NA	10	TRBV5-6	TRBJ2-3
ASSVAWVGNEQY	NA	12	TRBV9	TRBJ2-7
ASSPGLAGGSSYNEQF	NA	16	TRBV5-1	TRBJ2-1
ASGYGGDTQY	NA	10	TRBV6-5	TRBJ2-3
ASSYPGSLGSNEQF	NA	14	TRBV6-6	TRBJ2-1
ASSLPGRAYGYT	NA	12	TRBV5-1	TRBJ1-2
ASSLWGGYEQY	few	11	TRBV7-9	TRBJ2-7
AWSVGQGAEKLF	NA	12	TRBV30	TRBJ1-4
ASSGWGGSPNTGELF	NA	15	TRBV7-9	TRBJ2-2
ASSFLASDEQF	NA	11	TRBV5-1	TRBJ2-1
ASSLGSEQF	NA	9	TRBV5-1	TRBJ2-1
ASSVAERTETYEQY	NA	14	TRBV9	TRBJ2-7
ATSREGRPDNEQF	once	13	TRBV15	TRBJ2-1
ASSKTGGSYEQY	NA	12	TRBV19	TRBJ2-7
ASSQESPFGGPGGGEQF	NA	17	TRBV4-2	TRBJ2-1
ASSLGQLNEKLF	NA	12	TRBV27	TRBJ1-4
ASSYTSGRLETQY	NA	13	TRBV6-5	TRBJ2-5